This T cell receptor beta chain was recorded in a study of T cell repertoires in breast cancer (TCRdb year 2016). Describing the broader study: The study profiled tumors, lymph nodes and peripheral blood lymphocytes from breast cancer patients, plus peripheral blood from healthy control donors. The majority of the 21 patient tumors analyzed for shared TCRs were ER+/PR+. Given the low mutational burden of breast cancer and the rarity of common mutations in breast cancer, it was reasoned that TCRs shared between breast cancer patients would target shared antigens. After being minced and digested with Liberase and DNase, tumors and tumor-involved lymph nodes were passed through 70-um and 40-um filters. Tumor-free lymph nodes were processed with no enzymatic digestion, and blood samples were separated using Ficoll. On average, approximately 500,000 sequences per sample and around 10 reads per input cell were obtained by sequencing. Nine healthy donors, of an age range similar to that of the patients, were included as controls.

To analyze paired alpha-beta TCRs of CD8+ T cells, the researchers used an expanded emulsion RT-PCR method with primers covering all TCR V genes. Before emulsion RT-PCR, CD8+ T cells were isolated with a CD8 positive selection kit and incubated overnight in 8.5 to 10 IU/mL IL-2. The paper's findings and limits, for the study overall: Roughly 20 TCR pairs were shared across seven or more patient tumors and rarely found in control blood, suggesting possible tumor specificity. Because transcript abundance and primer differences skewed clone recovery, emulsion RT-PCR was regarded as qualitative rather than quantitative. Compared with tumor-free nodes, tumor-involved sentinel lymph nodes shared about fourfold more TCRs with matched tumor repertoires (roughly 7.3% versus 1.9%). Discarding singleton TCRs and sampling only part of each tumor may have missed genuine antitumor clones. Shared TCRs were encoded by various nucleotide sequences, which suggests selection and expansion based on antigen.

As a fraction of the sample, this clonotype is large (0.1 to 1%). Its antigen is still unknown. No base qualities exist here, and no much larger clone lies one base off it. The library was prepared using emulsion pairing. Unpaired genes were suppressed in a second nested PCR with blocking oligos, after which Illumina adaptors and barcodes were added in a third nested PCR. Each emulsion RT-PCR master mix contained about 4,500-280,000 T cells, with C-region, Stepout and V-region primers. The emulsions were generated using the Micellula Emulsion and Purification Kit, and the RT-PCR was run with Qiagen OneStep RT-PCR reagents. The pooled libraries were sequenced on an Illumina MiSeq using paired-end 2 x 250 reads. From the authors' description of their analysis: In Galaxy, read pairs were joined and then clipped at the engineered overlap into separate alpha and beta files, and any unclipped reads were discarded. To assign alpha-beta pairs, the researchers used CompleteTCR, a MiTCR-based pipeline that relies on an R script to link chains sharing read cluster identifiers. TCR sequences observed only once, about 1-3%, were removed as potential sequencing errors. TCRdb's own reprocessing of the public reads used fastp at Q25 and MiXCR and kept productive beta chains. CDR3 protein duplicates are merged, each entry listing the most common genes and DNA. For this entry, the V and J calls and clone size follow TCRdb and not the study's own pipeline. The sample yields around 790 distinct CDR3 sequences; 30% to 40% were counted once. More than 20% of the sample is taken by the ten largest.

The sequenced sample consisted of CD8+ T cells. This receptor was taken from a pool of human donors with breast cancer or a healthy control (not recorded which).

The bases read TGTGCCAGCAGCCAAGCGGGACAGTACGAGCAGTACTTC. Its protein product is CASSQAGQYEQYF. The chain is made from TRBV4-2 and TRBJ2-7; the junction holds 7 bases that match TRBD1. Unmatched junction bases come to 1, with V trimmed by 1 base and J by 4 bases. There are 13 amino acids in the CDR3, from cysteine to phenylalanine inclusive. Here the CDR3 DNA is all that survives: 39 bases in frame from base 1. The germline V gene gives CDR1 as LGHNA and CDR2 as YNFKEQ.